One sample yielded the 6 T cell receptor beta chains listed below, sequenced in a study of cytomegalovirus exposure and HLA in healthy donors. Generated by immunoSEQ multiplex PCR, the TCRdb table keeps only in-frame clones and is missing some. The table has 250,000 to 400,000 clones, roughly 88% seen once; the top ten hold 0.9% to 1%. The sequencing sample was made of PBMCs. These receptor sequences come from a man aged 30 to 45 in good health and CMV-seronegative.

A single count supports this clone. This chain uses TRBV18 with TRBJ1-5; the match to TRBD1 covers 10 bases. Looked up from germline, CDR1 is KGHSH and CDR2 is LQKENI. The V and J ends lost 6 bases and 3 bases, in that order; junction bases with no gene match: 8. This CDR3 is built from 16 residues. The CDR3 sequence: CASSQGTGDDNQPQHF. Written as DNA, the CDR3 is TGTGCCAGCTCCCAAGGGACAGGGGACGACAATCAGCCCCAGCATTTT.

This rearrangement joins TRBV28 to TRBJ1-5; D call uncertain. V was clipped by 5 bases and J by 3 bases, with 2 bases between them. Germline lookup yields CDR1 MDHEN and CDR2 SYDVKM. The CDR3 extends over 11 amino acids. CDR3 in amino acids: CASSHNQPQHF. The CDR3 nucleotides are TGTGCCAGCAGTCACAATCAGCCCCAGCATTTT.

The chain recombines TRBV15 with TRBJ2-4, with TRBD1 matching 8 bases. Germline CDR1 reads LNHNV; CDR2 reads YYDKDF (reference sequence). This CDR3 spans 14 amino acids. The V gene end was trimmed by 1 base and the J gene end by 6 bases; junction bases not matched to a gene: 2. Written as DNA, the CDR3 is TGTGCCACCAGCAGAGCCGGGACAGGAAACATTCAGTACTTC. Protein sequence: CATSRAGTGNIQYF. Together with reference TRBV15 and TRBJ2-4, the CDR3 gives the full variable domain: DAMVIQNPRYQVTQFGKPVTLSCSQTLNHNVMYWYQQKSSQAPKLLFHYYDKDFNNEADTPDNFQSRRPNTSFCFLDIRSPGLGDTAMYLCATSRAGTGNIQYFGAGTRLSVL.

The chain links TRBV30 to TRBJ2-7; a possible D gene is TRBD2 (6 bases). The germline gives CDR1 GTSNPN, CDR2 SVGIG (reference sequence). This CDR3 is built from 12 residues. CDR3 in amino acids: CGGGANSYEQYF. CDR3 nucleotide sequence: TGTGGTGGAGGGGCGAACTCCTACGAGCAGTACTTC.

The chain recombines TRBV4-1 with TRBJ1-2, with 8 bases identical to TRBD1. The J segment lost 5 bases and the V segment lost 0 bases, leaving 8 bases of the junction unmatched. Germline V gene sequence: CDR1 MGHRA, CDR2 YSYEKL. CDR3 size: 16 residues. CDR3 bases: TGCGCCAGCAGCCAAGAAGGGACAGGCTATCCTTATGGCTACACCTTC. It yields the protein CASSQEGTGYPYGYTF.

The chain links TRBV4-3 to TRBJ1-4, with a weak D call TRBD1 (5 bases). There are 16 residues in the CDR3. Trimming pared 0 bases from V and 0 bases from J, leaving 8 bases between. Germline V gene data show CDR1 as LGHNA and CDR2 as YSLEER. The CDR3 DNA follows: TGCGCCAGCAGCCAAGATTGGGGGGCAACTAATGAAAAACTGTTTTTT. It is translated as CASSQDWGATNEKLFF.